The 23 T cell receptor beta chains below all came from one sample that was sequenced in a study of cytomegalovirus exposure and HLA in healthy donors (dated by TCRdb to about 2017). Library construction relied on the immunoSEQ multiplex PCR assay. The multiplex PCR relied on a mix of 60 forward primers for TCR Vbeta segments and 13 reverse primers for TCR Jbeta segments. The immuneACCESS repertoire file appears here via TCRdb, limited to in-frame rearrangements. These files lack a portion of the clones; in checked studies, under half of the deficit traces to unresolved V genes, and the cause of the others is not known. In this sample the table shows 90,000 to 120,000 clones, 70% to 85% of which occur a single time. The ten largest clones take up 4.2% of the sample. Specimen: PBMCs. The source is a male donor in good health and CMV-seronegative.

The rearrangement uses TRBV11-3 and TRBJ1-3, with TRBD1 identical over 8 bases. There are 18 residues in the CDR3. V lost 2 bases to trimming and J lost 4 bases; unmatched junction nucleotides: 13. The germline CDR1 and CDR2 sequences are SGHNT and YENEEA. The CDR3 DNA reads TGTGCCAGCAGCTTATGGTCCCTCTCAGGGGGCTCAGGAAACACCATATATTTT. Translated, it gives CASSLWSLSGGSGNTIYF.

The J gene is TRBJ2-1, the V gene TRBV4-1; 7 positions match TRBD2. The CDR3 runs 15 residues. The ends lost 5 bases at V and 0 bases at J; junction bases unmatched: 4. Germline CDR1 MGHRA, CDR2 YSYEKL. The CDR3 DNA is TGCGCCAGCAGCGGGGCTAGCGGCTCCTACAATGAGCAGTTCTTC. Its translation: CASSGASGSYNEQFF.

The V and J genes are TRBV9 and TRBJ2-1; TRBD1 agrees at 9 bases. This CDR3 has 17 amino acids. V dropped 3 bases and J dropped 8; count of bases not matched to a gene: 15. Per the germline V gene, CDR1 is SGDLS and CDR2 is YYNGEE. The CDR3 region is CASSAGIVQGASDEQFF. For the CDR3, the DNA is TGTGCCAGCAGCGCGGGAATAGTACAGGGGGCTTCGGATGAGCAGTTCTTC.

The rearrangement links TRBV29-1 to TRBJ1-1; 9 bases match TRBD1. Trimming cost V 7 bases and J 4 bases; bases outside gene matches: 7. This CDR3 contains 13 residues. The germline V gene has CDR1 SQVTM and CDR2 ANQGSEA. This CDR3 reads CSGLQGAGTEAFF. The CDR3 DNA reads as TGCAGCGGATTACAGGGGGCCGGCACTGAAGCTTTCTTT.

V usage is TRBV12-5 and J usage is TRBJ2-3, with 8 positions matching TRBD1. With V trimmed by 0 bases and J by 5 bases, 7 bases remained unmatched. The CDR3 is 16 amino acids. Germline CDR1 reads LGHNT; CDR2 reads FRNRAP. CDR3 DNA sequence: TGTGCTAGTGGTTTGGTCCCCCAGGGGGCAGGAGATACGCAGTATTTT. Translation gives CASGLVPQGAGDTQYF.

The J gene is TRBJ2-5, the V gene TRBV7-9; D may be TRBD2 (5 bases). CDR1 and CDR2 (germline): SEHNR, FQNEAQ (reference sequence). The CDR3 extends over 14 amino acids. V was cut by 5 bases and J by 2 bases, with 12 bases left in between. Written as DNA, the CDR3 is TGTGCCAGCAGCCCGAGGGAGTGGCAAGAGACCCAGTACTTC. It specifies CASSPREWQETQYF.

This clone was seen once. V usage is TRBV29-1 and J usage is TRBJ2-2; D is perhaps TRBD2 (5 bases). The germline CDR1 and CDR2 sequences are SQVTM and ANQGSEA. This CDR3 is 14 amino acids long. Trimming cost V 4 bases and J 5 bases, with 14 bases left between them. CDR3 amino acids: CSVVLRVRTGELFF. The CDR3 coding sequence is TGCAGCGTTGTTCTGAGGGTACGGACCGGGGAGCTGTTTTTT.

The rearrangement joins TRBV18 to TRBJ2-5; 14 nucleotides match TRBD2. The CDR3 runs 16 residues. Germline CDR1 KGHSH, CDR2 LQKENI. The junction had 6 bases not matched to a gene; V was cut back by 4 bases and J by 5 bases. The CDR3 spells CASSRRLAGGEETQYF. Here the CDR3 DNA reads TGTGCCAGCTCACGGCGACTAGCGGGAGGGGAGGAGACCCAGTACTTC.

J is TRBJ1-4 and V is TRBV7-9; TRBD1 agrees at 8 bases. The V gene's germline CDR1 is SEHNR and CDR2 FQNEAQ (reference sequence). This CDR3 is built from 17 residues. The trim removed 4 bases at V and 7 bases at J, leaving 14 bases unmatched. In DNA form, the CDR3 reads TGTGCCAGCAGCTCCCCGAACGCAGGGGGCGCAGGTGAAAAACTGTTTTTT. This sequence encodes CASSSPNAGGAGEKLFF.

V and J are TRBV15 and TRBJ2-5; 12 bases line up with TRBD2. Germline CDR1 reads LNHNV; CDR2 reads YYDKDF (reference sequence). The CDR3 covers 14 residues. Trimming at V came to 5 bases and at J to 5 bases, leaving 3 bases not matched to a gene. CDR3 region: CATSLAGGLETQYF. Here the CDR3 DNA reads TGTGCCACCAGCCTAGCGGGAGGGTTGGAGACCCAGTACTTC.

The chain recombines TRBV29-1 with TRBJ2-5; TRBD2 agrees at 8 bases. With the DNA end fitting TRBJ2-7 better, the J assignment may be wrong. CDR3 length equals 14 residues. Germline V gives CDR1 SQVTM, CDR2 ANQGSEA. The CDR3 is CSVGPRAGGYEQYF. Written as DNA, the CDR3 is TGCAGCGTTGGACCCAGGGCGGGAGGCTACGAGCAGTACTTC.

The CDR3 DNA sequence: TGTGCCAGCAGCCGACAGGGGCCCACCGGGGAGCTGTTTTTT. This codes for CASSRQGPTGELFF. The rearrangement uses TRBV11-1 and TRBJ2-2, with 8 bases fitting TRBD1. V dropped 5 bases and J dropped 4; count of bases not matched to a gene: 3. The CDR3 is 14 amino acids. Germline V gene sequence: CDR1 SGHAT, CDR2 FQDESV (reference sequence).

This chain joins TRBV6-1 and TRBJ2-1, with a possible D match to TRBD1 (6 bases). This CDR3 comprises 13 residues. Deletions cut 8 bases from V and 5 bases from J, with 13 bases between. The germline V gene has CDR1 MNHNS and CDR2 SASEGT. The CDR3 DNA follows: TGTGCCAGCGGGGGCCAGTCAAACAATGAGCAGTTCTTC. Translating gives CASGGQSNNEQFF.

The genes are TRBV7-3 and TRBJ2-2; no reliable D call. V lost 3 bases to trimming and J lost 5 bases, with 7 bases between them. The V gene's germline CDR1 is SGHTA and CDR2 FQGTGA. The CDR3 consists of 13 residues. The chain's CDR3 is CASSFPGTGELFF. CDR3 in DNA: TGTGCCAGCAGCTTCCCGGGTACCGGGGAGCTGTTTTTT.

This chain connects TRBV11-2 to TRBJ2-3, with 10 nucleotides matching TRBD1. After removal of 5 bases from V and 5 bases from J, the junction contained 4 bases not matched to a gene. Looked up from germline, CDR1 is SGHAT and CDR2 is FQNNGV. This CDR3 has 14 residues. CDR3 in amino acids: CASSRQGALDTQYF. The CDR3 DNA reads as TGTGCCAGCAGCCGACAGGGGGCATTAGATACGCAGTATTTT.

The chain recombines TRBV7-6 with TRBJ2-7; 7 bases line up with TRBD2. The V gene's germline CDR1 is SGHVS and CDR2 FNYEAQ. The V and J ends lost 3 bases and 4 bases, in that order; junction bases with no gene match: 3. The CDR3 sequence is 13 residues long. The CDR3 here is CASSLGGGYEQYF. The CDR3, as DNA: TGTGCCAGCAGCTTGGGGGGAGGGTACGAGCAGTACTTC. Variable domain in full (rest from reference TRBV7-6 and TRBJ2-7): GAGVSQSPRYKVTKRGQDVALRCDPISGHVSLYWYRQALGQGPEFLTYFNYEAQQDKSGLPNDRFSAERPEGSISTLTIQRTEQRDSAMYRCASSLGGGYEQYFGPGTRLTVT.

This clone was recorded a few times. The V and J genes are TRBV27 and TRBJ2-5; 9 bases align to TRBD1. The DNA end is a closer match to TRBJ2-7, so the J assignment may be wrong. Germline CDR1 reads MNHEY; CDR2 reads SMNVEV (reference sequence). The CDR3 contains 15 residues. The CDR3 sequence: CASSKGGTGSYEQYF. Here the CDR3 DNA reads TGTGCCAGCAGTAAAGGCGGGACAGGGTCCTACGAGCAGTACTTC.

The J gene is TRBJ2-3, the V gene TRBV9; 13 bases align to TRBD2. V shed 0 bases, J shed 6 bases, and the junction held 1 base outside the gene matches. CDR3 length equals 15 residues. In germline, CDR1 is SGDLS, CDR2 YYNGEE. Here the CDR3 DNA reads TGTGCCAGCAGCGTAGGACTAGCGGGAGGTGATACGCAGTATTTT. It codes for CASSVGLAGGDTQYF.

The chain employs TRBV27 and TRBJ1-1, with D possibly being TRBD1 (5 bases). The ends were cut back, 5 bases at V and 4 bases at J, with 17 bases in the middle. Germline V gene sequence: CDR1 MNHEY, CDR2 SMNVEV (reference sequence). CDR3 length: 15 residues. This CDR3 is CASSHRGGLSTEAFF. CDR3 sequence (DNA): TGTGCCAGCAGTCACCGTGGGGGGTTGTCCACTGAAGCTTTCTTT.

The chain combines TRBV19 with TRBJ2-7; TRBD1 aligns across 9 bases. Germline V gene data show CDR1 as LNHDA and CDR2 as SQIVND (reference sequence). The CDR3 consists of 12 residues. J lost 2 bases, V lost 10 bases, and 3 bases had no gene match. The CDR3 reads CATGTGPYEQYF. The CDR3 bases are TGTGCCACTGGGACAGGGCCCTACGAGCAGTACTTC. The full variable domain, its missing parts supplied by reference TRBV19 and TRBJ2-7, is DGGITQSPKYLFRKEGQNVTLSCEQNLNHDAMYWYRQDPGQGLRLIYYSQIVNDFQKGDIAEGYSVSREKKESFPLTVTSAQKNPTAFYLCATGTGPYEQYFGPGTRLTVT.

This chain uses TRBV7-9 with TRBJ1-4; D gene unclear. V was shortened by 1 base and J by 8 bases, with 14 bases between the two germline ends. The CDR3 has 15 amino acids. Germline CDR1 is SEHNR and CDR2 is FQNEAQ (reference sequence). CDR3 protein: CASSLDGRDNEKLFF. The CDR3 DNA reads TGTGCCAGCAGCTTAGATGGCCGCGACAACGAAAAACTGTTTTTT.

CDR3 nucleotide sequence: TGTGCCAGCAGCTTTCTACCGGGACAGGGGACCTACGAGCAGTACTTC. Protein product: CASSFLPGQGTYEQYF. The chain links TRBV5-6 to TRBJ2-7, with TRBD1 matching over 10 bases. Germline V gene data show CDR1 as SGHDT and CDR2 as YYEEEE. J gave up 2 bases and V 2 bases, and 7 bases lay outside the gene matches. This CDR3 has 16 amino acids. Full variable domain (remainder filled in from reference TRBV5-6 and TRBJ2-7): DAGVTQSPTHLIKTRGQQVTLRCSPKSGHDTVSWYQQALGQGPQFIFQYYEEEERQRGNFPDRFSGHQFPNYSSELNVNALLLGDSALYLCASSFLPGQGTYEQYFGPGTRLTVT.

The rearrangement links TRBV19 to TRBJ1-1; 7 bases line up with TRBD1. From germline, CDR1 is LNHDA and CDR2 SQIVND (reference sequence). This CDR3 region has 15 residues. Unmatched junction bases numbered 11, after V lost 6 bases and J lost 4 bases. The CDR3 loop is CASRSEANRGTEAFF. The CDR3 region has the DNA TGTGCCAGTAGATCCGAAGCGAACAGGGGCACTGAAGCTTTCTTT.